Listed below are T cell receptor beta chains from one sample, sequenced in a study of PD-L1 blockade in urothelial cancer. Sequenced by immunoSEQ multiplex PCR; TCRdb stores in-frame clones only, minus some. The data contain about 43,000 clones, roughly 88% of them seen just once; the ten biggest clones take up almost 4%. Sequenced here: PBMCs, sampled around atezolizumab (anti-PD-L1) treatment. These receptors were obtained from a man at least 80 years old with urothelial cancer. Both conserved end residues are part of each CDR3. The D gene is left open where the match is weak. Some rows mark clone size as missing; the rest say once, few, many or name a class of expanded clone.

D | length | J | V | size | DNA | CDR3
TRBD1 | 14 | TRBJ2-5 | TRBV7-9 | . | TGTGCCAGCAGCTTAAGACAGGGGCAAGAGACCCAGTACTTC | CASSLRQGQETQYF
TRBD1 | 15 | TRBJ1-4 | TRBV5-1 | . | TGCGCCAGCAGCTTGGCGGGACAGTCCCTTGAAAAACTGTTTTTT | CASSLAGQSLEKLFF
TRBD1 | 12 | TRBJ1-1 | TRBV28 | . | TGTGCCAGCAGTTTATCCGACAGGGCTGCTTTCTTT | CASSLSDRAAFF
TRBD1 | 17 | TRBJ2-3 | TRBV5-1 | . | TGCGCCAGCAGCCCGTTGACAGGGCCAAGGGGCACAGATACGCAGTATTTT | CASSPLTGPRGTDTQYF
. | 16 | TRBJ2-1 | TRBV5-1 | . | TGCGCCAGCAGCTTGATGGTAGGAGCGGCCTACAATGAGCAGTTCTTC | CASSLMVGAAYNEQFF
. | 15 | TRBJ1-3 | TRBV7-2 | . | TGTGCCAGCAGCTTAGTGAGGAGCTCTGGAAACACCATATATTTT | CASSLVRSSGNTIYF
. | 9 | TRBJ2-7 | TRBV6-4 | few | TGTGCCAGGGGGCGCGAGCAGTACTTC | CARGREQYF
TRBD1 | 14 | TRBJ2-1 | TRBV6-5 | few | TGTGCCAGCAGGGGGGACAGTTCCTACAATGAGCAGTTCTTC | CASRGDSSYNEQFF
TRBD2 | 16 | TRBJ2-7 | TRBV5-1 | once | TGCGCCAGCAGCAAGAGACTAGCGCCTCCATCCTACGAGCAGTACTTC | CASSKRLAPPSYEQYF
. | 13 | TRBJ2-7 | TRBV30 | . | TGTGCCTGGAGTGAGTCTAGGGGAGGTGAGCAGTACTTC | CAWSESRGGEQYF
. | 16 | TRBJ2-3 | TRBV19 | . | TGTGCCAGTAGTCCTGGGACAAAACCCTTGACAGATACGCAGTATTTT | CASSPGTKPLTDTQYF
TRBD1 | 13 | TRBJ2-6 | TRBV5-1 | . | TGCGCCAGCAGCTTGCCCGAGGGGGCCGTCCTGACTTTC | CASSLPEGAVLTF
TRBD1 | 14 | TRBJ2-1 | TRBV11-3 | . | TGTGCCAGCACCCTAGACGGACAGGCCCATGAGCAGTTCTTC | CASTLDGQAHEQFF
. | 15 | TRBJ1-5 | TRBV5-1 | . | TGCGCCAGCAGCTTAGAGGGAACGAGCAATCAGCCCCAGCATTTT | CASSLEGTSNQPQHF
. | 16 | TRBJ1-3 | TRBV5-1 | . | TGCGCCAGCAGCAAAGGCGGTCCCAACTCTGGAAACACCATATATTTT | CASSKGGPNSGNTIYF
TRBD1 | 15 | TRBJ2-7 | TRBV6-1 | . | TGTGCCAGCAGGGTAAGGACAGGGAGGACCTACGAGCAGTACTTC | CASRVRTGRTYEQYF
. | 15 | TRBJ2-3 | TRBV6-5 | once | TGTGCCAGCAGGGAATCAGGGGACCGCACAGATACGCAGTATTTT | CASRESGDRTDTQYF
. | 13 | TRBJ1-4 | TRBV30 | . | TGTGCCTGGAGCGGTGCAACTAATGAAAAACTGTTTTTT | CAWSGATNEKLFF
TRBD1 | 15 | TRBJ1-2 | TRBV7-2 | few | TGTGCCAGCAGCTTCGCCGACAGGGGGGAGTATGGCTACACCTTC | CASSFADRGEYGYTF
. | 13 | TRBJ2-1 | TRBV30 | once | TGTGCCTGGAGCCACTCGCCGTACAATGAGCAGTTCTTC | CAWSHSPYNEQFF
. | 16 | TRBJ2-2 | TRBV4-2 | . | TGTGCCAGCAGCCAAGATCTTTCCCGGACTACCGGGGAGCTGTTTTTT | CASSQDLSRTTGELFF
TRBD1 | 15 | TRBJ1-1 | TRBV18 | . | TGTGCCAGCTCACCGAGGCAGGGGGATCACACTGAAGCTTTCTTT | CASSPRQGDHTEAFF
. | 15 | TRBJ2-7 | TRBV11-2 | . | TGTGCCAGCAGCTTAGGTCTCGACAGATCCTACGAGCAGTACTTC | CASSLGLDRSYEQYF
. | 14 | TRBJ2-2 | TRBV30 | . | TGTGCCTGTCCTCCGACAGGGAACACCGGGGAGCTGTTTTTT | CACPPTGNTGELFF
. | 13 | TRBJ1-1 | TRBV5-8 | . | TGTGCCAGCAGCATACCTCCAGGGACTGAAGCTTTCTTT | CASSIPPGTEAFF
TRBD1 | 14 | TRBJ2-7 | TRBV12-5 | . | TGTGCTAGTGGTTCATGGGACAGGGCCTACGAGCAGTACTTC | CASGSWDRAYEQYF
TRBD1 | 15 | TRBJ2-1 | TRBV5-1 | . | TGCGCCAGCAGCCCCGACAGGGGGGGCCACAATGAGCAGTTCTTC | CASSPDRGGHNEQFF
TRBD2 | 17 | TRBJ2-3 | TRBV4-1 | . | TGCGCCAGCAGCCAAGATCCCAGCGGGAGTCCCACAGATACGCAGTATTTT | CASSQDPSGSPTDTQYF
. | 18 | TRBJ1-3 | TRBV7-2 | . | TGTGCCAGCAGCTTAGCTACCACCCGGGGGGGCTCTGGAAACACCATATATTTT | CASSLATTRGGSGNTIYF
. | 14 | TRBJ1-4 | TRBV30 | . | TGTGCCTGGAGTGGGAGGGCAACTAATGAAAAACTGTTTTTT | CAWSGRATNEKLFF
. | 13 | TRBJ2-7 | TRBV5-1 | . | TGCGCCAGCGGAACGGGAGCCCTTCCCGAGCAGTACTTC | CASGTGALPEQYF
TRBD2 | 17 | TRBJ2-5 | TRBV4-2 | . | TGTGCCAGCAGCCAATTTGGACTAGCGGAAACCCAAGAGACCCAGTACTTC | CASSQFGLAETQETQYF
TRBD1 | 14 | TRBJ2-1 | TRBV27 | medium-sized | TGTGCCAGCACTCCTTCTACAGGGGTTGTTGAGCAGTTCTTC | CASTPSTGVVEQFF
. | 16 | TRBJ1-3 | TRBV7-6 | . | TGTGCCAGCAGCTTACCACCAGGGAACTCTGGAAACACCATATATTTT | CASSLPPGNSGNTIYF
. | 13 | TRBJ2-1 | TRBV5-8 | . | TGTGCCAGCAGCCCCGTGAGTAAGAATGAGCAGTTCTTC | CASSPVSKNEQFF
. | 13 | TRBJ1-1 | TRBV18 | . | TGTGCCAGCTCACCAACAGGGAGAACTGAAGCTTTCTTT | CASSPTGRTEAFF
TRBD1 | 14 | TRBJ1-1 | TRBV6-5 | once | TGTGCCAGCATTCGCAGGGGGCATCACACTGAAGCTTTCTTT | CASIRRGHHTEAFF
. | 16 | TRBJ2-3 | TRBV11-2 | . | TGTGCCAGCAGCTCTCGGACACCAAACCCCACAGATACGCAGTATTTT | CASSSRTPNPTDTQYF
TRBD2 | 17 | TRBJ2-7 | TRBV5-1 | . | TGCGCCAGCAGCTTGGCGCGGGGGGGACTAGGTGCCTACGAGCAGTACTTC | CASSLARGGLGAYEQYF
. | 15 | TRBJ1-1 | TRBV19 | . | TGTGCCAGTAGCCCCTTGACAGGCGGATATGTTGAAGCTTTCTTT | CASSPLTGGYVEAFF